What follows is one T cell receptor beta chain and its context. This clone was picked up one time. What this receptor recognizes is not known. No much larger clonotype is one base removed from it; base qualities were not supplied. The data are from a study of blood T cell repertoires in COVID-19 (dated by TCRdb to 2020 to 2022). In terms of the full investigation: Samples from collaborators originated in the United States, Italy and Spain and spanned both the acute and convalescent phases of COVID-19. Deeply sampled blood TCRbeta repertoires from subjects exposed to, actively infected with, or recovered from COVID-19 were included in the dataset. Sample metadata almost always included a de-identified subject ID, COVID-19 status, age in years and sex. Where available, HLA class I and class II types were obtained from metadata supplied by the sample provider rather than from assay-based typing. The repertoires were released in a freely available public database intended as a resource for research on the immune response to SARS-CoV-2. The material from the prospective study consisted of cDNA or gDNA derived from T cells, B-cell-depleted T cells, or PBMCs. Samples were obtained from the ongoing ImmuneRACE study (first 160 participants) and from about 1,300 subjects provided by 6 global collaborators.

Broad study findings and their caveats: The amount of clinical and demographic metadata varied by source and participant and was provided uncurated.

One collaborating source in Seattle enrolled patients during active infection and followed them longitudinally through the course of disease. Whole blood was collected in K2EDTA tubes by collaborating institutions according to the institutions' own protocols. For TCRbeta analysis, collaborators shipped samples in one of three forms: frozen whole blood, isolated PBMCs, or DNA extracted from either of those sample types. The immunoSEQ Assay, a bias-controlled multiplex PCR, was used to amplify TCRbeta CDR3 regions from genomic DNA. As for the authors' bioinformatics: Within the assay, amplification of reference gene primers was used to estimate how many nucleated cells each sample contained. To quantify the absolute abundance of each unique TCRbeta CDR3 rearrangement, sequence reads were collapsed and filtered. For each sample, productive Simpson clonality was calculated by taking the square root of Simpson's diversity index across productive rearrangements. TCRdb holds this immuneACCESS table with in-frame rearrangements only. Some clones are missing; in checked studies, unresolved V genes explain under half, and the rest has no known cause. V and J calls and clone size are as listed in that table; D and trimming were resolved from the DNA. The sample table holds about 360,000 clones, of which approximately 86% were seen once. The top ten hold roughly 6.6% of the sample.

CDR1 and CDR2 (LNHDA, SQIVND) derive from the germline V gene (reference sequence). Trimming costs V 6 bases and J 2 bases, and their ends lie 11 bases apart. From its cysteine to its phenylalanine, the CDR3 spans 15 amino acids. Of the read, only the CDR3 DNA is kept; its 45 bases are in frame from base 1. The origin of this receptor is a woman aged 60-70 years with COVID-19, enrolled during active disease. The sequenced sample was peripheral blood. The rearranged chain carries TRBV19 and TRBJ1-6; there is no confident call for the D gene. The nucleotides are TGTGCCAGTAGGGCAGGATCCACCTATAATTCACCCCTCCACTTT. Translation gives CASRAGSTYNSPLHF.